The source of this T cell receptor beta chain is a study of post-analysis software for immune sequencing data. Findings of the study overall: The five TRBV segments detected at higher frequency in patients than in controls included TRBV5-6, TRBV5-1 and TRBV20-1. Controls showed significantly higher normalized Chao1 diversity than did multiple sclerosis patients. Under the F measure, samples that were prepared in one batch clustered strongly together.

This clonotype occurred a few times. Its antigen is still unknown. The V gene lost 4 bases and the J gene lost 2 bases, with 15 bases spanning the gap. The CDR3 consists of 16 residues. Germline V gene lookup returns CDR1 MNHNS and CDR2 SASEGT. Prepared TCR beta cDNA libraries contained unique molecular identifiers. Using its own MiXCR run on the PCR reads, TCRdb lists one record per CDR3 protein. The repertoire holds about 540,000 distinct CDR3 sequences, with around a third as singletons. V is TRBV6-1 and J is TRBJ1-5, with D possibly being TRBD1 (5 bases). Sequenced material: blood. This TCR derives from a girl between 2 and 17 years old with multiple sclerosis. The CDR3 DNA follows: TGTGCCAGCAGTGGGGCGGAGGGGATTCGCAATCAGCCCCAGCATTTT. This encodes CASSGAEGIRNQPQHF.